This TCR beta chain was identified in a study of cytomegalovirus exposure and HLA in healthy donors. Study-wide points: Per a later analysis, under 20,000 TCR beta sequences showed association with HLA alleles at 0.05 false discovery rate.

V was pared by 4 bases and J by 8 bases, with 18 bases between. CDR3 length equals 15 residues. Per germline, CDR1 MNHEY and CDR2 SVGAGI. Primers for the PCR totalled 60 Vbeta and 13 Jbeta. Assay: immunoSEQ multiplex PCR; the TCRdb copy retains only in-frame clones and omits some. The sample contains over 85,000 clones, roughly 76% of which appear only once. The sample holds a few counts of this clone. Its antigen is unidentified. This TCR was recovered from a female donor in good health and CMV-seronegative. The chain joins TRBV6-5 to TRBJ2-1; D may be TRBD2 (7 bases). The sequencing sample was made of PBMCs. The CDR3 region is CASSSLGGGFYEQFF. CDR3 DNA sequence: TGTGCCAGCAGTTCCCTCGGCGGGGGCTTCTATGAGCAGTTCTTC.